These 27 T cell receptor beta chains came from one sample sequenced in a study of blood T cell repertoires in COVID-19. The data were produced by immunoSEQ multiplex PCR, yet TCRdb's version contains in-frame clones alone and is incomplete. This sample has fewer than 300,000 clones, with 80% to 95% found just once. The sample taken for sequencing was peripheral blood. The receptors derive from a person aged 18 to 35 with COVID-19, enrolled during active disease.

The V and J genes are TRBV5-1 and TRBJ1-2; TRBD1 aligns across 10 bases. Trimming at V came to 4 bases and at J to 1 base, leaving 4 bases not matched to a gene. Germline V gives CDR1 SGHRS, CDR2 YFSETQ. The CDR3 has 15 residues. CDR3 region: CASSERTGGNYGYTF. CDR3 DNA sequence: TGCGCCAGCAGCGAGAGGACAGGGGGTAACTATGGCTACACCTTC.

The chain is built from TRBV7-9 and TRBJ1-3; D is unclear. Trimming took off 5 bases at V and 0 bases at J, with 11 bases between the two ends. Germline CDR1 and CDR2: SEHNR and FQNEAQ (reference sequence). CDR3 length equals 15 residues. The CDR3 reads CASSAAGSSGNTIYF. DNA of the CDR3: TGTGCCAGCAGCGCGGCCGGCAGCTCTGGAAACACCATATATTTT. The entire variable domain, with the rest obtained from reference TRBV7-9 and TRBJ1-3, is as follows: DTGVSQNPRHKITKRGQNVTFRCDPISEHNRLYWYRQTLGQGPEFLTYFQNEAQLEKSRLLSDRFSAERPKGSFSTLEIQRTEQGDSAMYLCASSAAGSSGNTIYFGEGSWLTVV.

V gene TRBV24-1 combines with J gene TRBJ1-2; 8 nucleotides line up with TRBD1. J lost 4 bases, V lost 3 bases, and 0 bases had no gene match. Looked up from germline, CDR1 is KGHDR and CDR2 is SFDVKD. The CDR3 has 13 residues. The CDR3 nucleotides read TGTGCCACCAGTGATGGACAGGGCTATGGCTACACCTTC. Translating it yields CATSDGQGYGYTF.

This clone was found a few times. Other DNA sequences in this specimen translate into the identical CDR3. This chain links TRBV5-1 with TRBJ2-5, with 7 bases identical to TRBD1. CDR3 size: 13 residues. CDR1 and CDR2 from the germline V gene are SGHRS and YFSETQ. Trimming took 0 bases from V and 4 from J; bases not matched to a gene: 0. CDR3 residues: CASSLGQGETQYF. Here the CDR3 DNA reads TGCGCCAGCAGCTTGGGACAGGGAGAGACCCAGTACTTC.

This chain links TRBV7-9 with TRBJ1-4, with D possibly matching TRBD1 (5 bases). Germline-derived CDR1 and CDR2 are SEHNR and FQNEAQ (reference sequence). This CDR3 contains 14 residues. The V and J ends lost 3 bases and 4 bases respectively, with 9 bases between them. The CDR3 spells CASSLSQVNEKLFF. Written as DNA, the CDR3 is TGTGCCAGCAGCTTGTCACAGGTTAATGAAAAACTGTTTTTT.

This chain joins TRBV24-1 and TRBJ2-2; D not resolved. The germline V gene has CDR1 KGHDR and CDR2 SFDVKD. This CDR3 is built from 15 residues. V was shortened by 4 bases and J by 5 bases, with 13 bases between the two germline ends. For the CDR3, the DNA is TGTGCCACCAGTGACACCGGGTTATGGACCGGGGAGCTGTTTTTT. Translating it yields CATSDTGLWTGELFF.

The rearrangement uses TRBV7-9 and TRBJ2-7; 13 bases map to TRBD2. Germline CDR1 is SEHNR and CDR2 is FQNEAQ (reference sequence). This CDR3 spans 16 amino acids. After removal of 5 bases from V and 2 bases from J, the junction contained 6 bases not matched to a gene. CDR3 sequence: CASSDGLAGEPYEQYF. CDR3 nucleotides: TGTGCCAGCAGCGACGGACTAGCGGGAGAACCCTACGAGCAGTACTTC.

The chain recombines TRBV2 with TRBJ1-3; possible D gene TRBD1, 6 bases. V was pared by 7 bases and J by 4 bases, with 29 bases between. This CDR3 contains 19 residues. CDR1 is SNHLY, CDR2 FYNNEI, per germline. The chain's CDR3 is CASTSTYRRTGSKGNTIYF. The CDR3 nucleotides are TGTGCCAGCACCAGCACCTACAGGAGAACAGGGAGTAAGGGAAACACCATATATTTT.

This clone was counted once. The V gene is TRBV5-1, the J gene TRBJ2-5; 7 bases match TRBD1. The CDR3 spans 14 residues. Losses at the gene ends were 0 bases for V and 4 bases for J; bases not matched to a gene: 3. CDR1 SGHRS and CDR2 YFSETQ come from the germline V gene. This CDR3 reads CASSLEGAGETQYF. CDR3 coding DNA: TGCGCCAGCAGCTTGGAGGGGGCCGGAGAGACCCAGTACTTC.

The chain employs TRBV29-1 and TRBJ2-3; D possibly corresponds to TRBD1 (5 bases). Looked up from germline, CDR1 is SQVTM and CDR2 is ANQGSEA. V was cut by 0 bases and J by 2 bases, with 12 bases left in between. CDR3 size: 15 residues. The CDR3 DNA follows: TGCAGCGTTGAAGATTCGAGCAGGGCCACAGATACGCAGTATTTT. Translation gives CSVEDSSRATDTQYF.

The chain recombines TRBV7-6 with TRBJ1-6; D is ambiguous. Between the trimmed V and J ends, which lost 1 base and 9 bases, there was a span of 13 bases. CDR3 length: 15 amino acids. Germline V gene lookup returns CDR1 SGHVS and CDR2 FNYEAQ. DNA for the CDR3: TGTGCCAGCAGCTTAGGCGGCCGCTTTACTTCACCCCTCCACTTT. It codes for CASSLGGRFTSPLHF. The full variable domain, with the rest looked up from reference TRBV7-6 and TRBJ1-6, is GAGVSQSPRYKVTKRGQDVALRCDPISGHVSLYWYRQALGQGPEFLTYFNYEAQQDKSGLPNDRFSAERPEGSISTLTIQRTEQRDSAMYRCASSLGGRFTSPLHFGNGTRLTVT.

The CDR3 DNA reads TGTGCCACCAGTGCCGGACTAGCGGGAGGAAATGAGCAGTTCTTC. Protein: CATSAGLAGGNEQFF. The rearrangement joins TRBV24-1 to TRBJ2-1; 14 bases fit TRBD2. Germline loops: CDR1 KGHDR, CDR2 SFDVKD. There are 15 residues in the CDR3. Trimming cost V 5 bases and J 7 bases; bases outside gene matches: 3.

V usage is TRBV5-6 and J usage is TRBJ2-2; D is ambiguous. The V gene's germline CDR1 is SGHDT and CDR2 YYEEEE. This CDR3 is built from 16 residues. V lost 1 base and J 6 bases, leaving 16 bases between the germline ends. CDR3 region: CASSLPGQKISGELFF. For the CDR3, the DNA is TGTGCCAGCAGCTTGCCGGGTCAGAAGATTTCCGGGGAGCTGTTTTTT.

The genes are TRBV6-4 and TRBJ1-6; 7 bases line up with TRBD1. Germline CDR1 is MRHNA and CDR2 is SNTAGT. CDR3 length: 14 amino acids. J lost 3 bases, V lost 6 bases, and 2 bases had no gene match. CDR3 nucleotides: TGTGCCAGCAGCCGGGACAGCTATAATTCACCCCTCCACTTT. Translation: CASSRDSYNSPLHF.

The gene calls are TRBV6-1 and TRBJ1-6; 8 nucleotides line up with TRBD1. Trimming removed 2 bases from V and 7 bases from J; junction bases left unmatched: 1. The V gene's germline CDR1 is MNHNS and CDR2 SASEGT. The CDR3 length is 14 residues. The CDR3 DNA reads TGTGCCAGCAGTGAACGACAGGGGAATTCACCCCTCCACTTT. It encodes CASSERQGNSPLHF.

The chain carries TRBV28 and TRBJ2-5; D is undetermined. This CDR3 is built from 14 residues. Germline CDR1 and CDR2: MDHEN and SYDVKM. Trimming took 2 bases from V and 4 from J, leaving 11 bases between them. The CDR3 DNA is TGTGCCAGCAGTTTACCTCAGGTCCGAGAGACCCAGTACTTC. Protein: CASSLPQVRETQYF. Based on the CDR3 plus reference TRBV28 and TRBJ2-5, the full variable domain is DVKVTQSSRYLVKRTGEKVFLECVQDMDHENMFWYRQDPGLGLRLIYFSYDVKMKEKGDIPEGYSVSREKKERFSLILESASTNQTSMYLCASSLPQVRETQYFGPGTRLLVL.

The chain recombines TRBV7-8 with TRBJ1-4, with 10 nucleotides matching TRBD1. Germline lookup yields CDR1 SGHVS and CDR2 FQNEAQ. Germline trimming cut 4 bases from V and 7 bases from J; bases unmatched to any gene: 3. The length of the CDR3 is 14 residues. The CDR3 is CASSWTGGVEKLFF. DNA of the CDR3: TGTGCCAGCAGCTGGACAGGGGGAGTTGAAAAACTGTTTTTT.

The rearrangement uses TRBV30 and TRBJ1-2; 10 nucleotides line up with TRBD1. The CDR3 is 15 residues long. J lost 8 bases, V lost 4 bases, and 13 bases had no gene match. Germline CDR1 and CDR2: GTSNPN and SVGIG (reference sequence). The CDR3 protein is CAWMGPGTGDDGYTF. In DNA form, the CDR3 reads TGTGCCTGGATGGGACCCGGGACAGGGGATGACGGCTACACCTTC.

This clone was recorded only once. CDR3 in amino acids: CASSLTGEYGYTF. CDR3 nucleotide sequence: TGTGCCAGCAGCCTAACAGGGGAATATGGCTACACCTTC. This chain links TRBV5-6 with TRBJ1-2, with 7 positions matching TRBD1. This CDR3 contains 13 residues. The germline V gene encodes CDR1 SGHDT and CDR2 YYEEEE. The V and J ends lost 4 bases and 5 bases, in that order; junction bases with no gene match: 5.

This chain links TRBV6-6 with TRBJ2-7; D may be TRBD2 (5 bases). Germline assignment: CDR1 MNHNY and CDR2 SVGAGI (reference sequence). CDR3 length: 13 residues. V lost 10 bases and J 1 base, leaving 14 bases between the germline ends. CDR3 in amino acids: CAIGSGLSYEQYF. CDR3 DNA: TGTGCCATCGGGTCAGGACTTTCCTACGAGCAGTACTTC.

This clone was counted a few times. The DNA of the CDR3 is TGTGCCAGCAGCTTAGGGACTAGCGGTACGCAGTATTTT. It encodes CASSLGTSGTQYF. The chain is built from TRBV5-5 and TRBJ2-3, with TRBD2 matching over 11 bases. The germline V gene has CDR1 SGHKS and CDR2 YYEKEE (reference sequence). Losses at the gene ends were 2 bases for V and 8 bases for J; bases not matched to a gene: 1. CDR3 length equals 13 residues.

This clone came up a few times. This chain uses TRBV4-1 with TRBJ2-2, with D tentatively TRBD1 (6 bases). This CDR3 has 15 amino acids. In germline, CDR1 is MGHRA, CDR2 YSYEKL. Trimming pared 4 bases from V and 1 base from J, leaving 10 bases between. The CDR3 DNA reads as TGCGCCAGCAGCCCATGGACAGAGAACACCGGGGAGCTGTTTTTT. This translates into CASSPWTENTGELFF.

This chain joins TRBV5-5 and TRBJ1-5; possibly TRBD1 for D (5 bases). Trimming cost V 0 bases and J 2 bases, with 9 bases left between them. Germline CDR1 is SGHKS and CDR2 is YYEKEE (reference sequence). The CDR3 runs 15 residues. The CDR3 here is CASSLEGSGNQPQHF. CDR3 in DNA: TGTGCCAGCAGCTTGGAGGGGTCTGGCAATCAGCCCCAGCATTTT.

This clone was found once. The V call is TRBV7-8, the J call TRBJ2-1; TRBD2 might be the D (5 bases). V dropped 4 bases and J dropped 8 bases, with 15 bases sitting between them. This CDR3 comprises 14 residues. Germline V CDR1 and CDR2: SGHVS, FQNEAQ. The CDR3 sequence is CASSSPEEYHEQFF. The CDR3 nucleotides read TGTGCCAGCAGCTCCCCGGAGGAGTACCATGAGCAGTTCTTC. The full variable domain, completed using reference TRBV7-8 and TRBJ2-1, is GAGVSQSPRYKVAKRGQDVALRCDPISGHVSLFWYQQALGQGPEFLTYFQNEAQLDKSGLPSDRFFAERPEGSVSTLKIQRTQQEDSAVYLCASSSPEEYHEQFFGPGTRLTVL.

This chain connects TRBV7-3 to TRBJ2-1; 13 positions match TRBD2. Germline V gene sequence: CDR1 SGHTA, CDR2 FQGTGA. This CDR3 region has 17 residues. V was clipped by 5 bases and J by 7 bases; unmatched bases: 11. The CDR3 protein is CASSPRPRTSGSNEQFF. As DNA, the CDR3 is TGTGCCAGCAGCCCGCGTCCACGGACTAGCGGGAGTAATGAGCAGTTCTTC.

The J gene is TRBJ2-7, the V gene TRBV13; TRBD1 is a possible D gene (5 bases). Germline lookup yields CDR1 PRHDT and CDR2 FYEKMQ (reference sequence). The CDR3 spans 15 residues. With 1 base removed from V and 1 base from J, the gap between germline ends came to 11 bases. CDR3 nucleotide sequence: TGTGCCAGCAGCTTAGTCGGCAGGGAATCCTACGAGCAGTACTTC. As protein: CASSLVGRESYEQYF.

The chain carries TRBV6-2 or TRBV6-3 and TRBJ2-7, with D perhaps matching TRBD2 (6 bases). The germline CDR1 and CDR2 sequences are MNHEY and SVGEGT. This CDR3 region has 14 residues. The V end was cut by 0 bases, the J end by 1 base, with 7 bases between. The CDR3 here is CASSYSRGSYEQYF. CDR3 coding DNA: TGTGCCAGCAGTTACTCTCGGGGGTCCTACGAGCAGTACTTC.